Shown below are 7 T cell receptor beta chains from a single sample sequenced in a study of blood T cell repertoires in COVID-19. Sequencing used immunoSEQ multiplex PCR; TCRdb keeps in-frame clones, though not all of them. The sample holds 300,000 to 350,000 clones, around 89% seen once. Sequences were obtained from peripheral blood. The source is a woman aged 25 to 39 with COVID-19, enrolled during active disease.

The chain combines TRBV5-1 with TRBJ2-3; D is uncertain. Trimming left V 0 bases short and J 1 base short, with 6 bases between. This CDR3 comprises 14 residues. Germline loops: CDR1 SGHRS, CDR2 YFSETQ. The DNA for the CDR3 is TGCGCCAGCAGCTTGGACAGAGGCACAGATACGCAGTATTTT. Translated, it gives CASSLDRGTDTQYF.

The rearrangement uses TRBV5-1 and TRBJ1-2, with D possibly TRBD1 on 5 matching bases. CDR3 length equals 14 residues. The V and J ends lost 7 bases and 5 bases respectively, with 18 bases between them. Germline loops: CDR1 SGHRS, CDR2 YFSETQ. The CDR3 spells CASAIQEGRYGYTF. CDR3 sequence (DNA): TGCGCCAGCGCCATCCAAGAGGGGAGGTATGGCTACACCTTC. Combining the CDR3 with reference TRBV5-1 and TRBJ1-2 gives the whole variable domain KAGVTQTPRYLIKTRGQQVTLSCSPISGHRSVSWYQQTPGQGLQFLFEYFSETQRNKGNFPGRFSGRQFSNSRSEMNVSTLELGDSALYLCASAIQEGRYGYTFGSGTRLTVV.

The chain is built from TRBV7-2 and TRBJ1-3; D perhaps matches TRBD1 (5 bases). CDR1 and CDR2 (germline): SGHTA, FQGNSA. The V end lost 1 base, the J end lost 0 bases, and 10 bases lay between the germline ends. There are 16 residues in the CDR3. The DNA of the CDR3 is TGTGCCAGCAGCTTAGATGGGGGAGGCTCTGGAAACACCATATATTTT. Its translation is CASSLDGGGSGNTIYF.

V gene TRBV9 combines with J gene TRBJ1-2, with D uncertain. Germline V gene sequence: CDR1 SGDLS, CDR2 YYNGEE. CDR3 length equals 16 residues. V lost 0 bases and J 4 bases, leaving 16 bases between the germline ends. The CDR3 coding sequence is TGTGCCAGCAGCGTAGCTCTGGAGGGTTCTGTCTATGGCTACACCTTC. Protein sequence: CASSVALEGSVYGYTF.

The rearrangement links TRBV7-9 to TRBJ2-5; TRBD1 is a possible D gene (6 bases). The length of the CDR3 is 15 residues. The germline gives CDR1 SEHNR, CDR2 FQNEAQ (reference sequence). Trimming cost V 4 bases and J 1 base, with 13 bases left between them. The CDR3 spells CASSSRDTTQETQYF. Here the CDR3 DNA reads TGTGCCAGCAGCTCCCGGGACACTACCCAAGAGACCCAGTACTTC.

The V and J genes are TRBV11-3 and TRBJ1-2; 10 bases line up with TRBD1. The CDR3 sequence is 15 residues long. V lost 4 bases to trimming and J lost 4 bases; unmatched junction nucleotides: 6. CDR1 SGHNT and CDR2 YENEEA come from the germline V gene. The CDR3 region is CASSSPGTGVYGYTF. CDR3 DNA sequence: TGTGCCAGCAGCTCGCCCGGGACAGGGGTCTATGGCTACACCTTC.

The rearrangement links TRBV24-1 to TRBJ2-1; tentatively, D is TRBD2 (7 bases). This CDR3 comprises 17 residues. Germline V gene data show CDR1 as KGHDR and CDR2 as SFDVKD. V was clipped by 3 bases and J by 7 bases, with 21 bases between them. CDR3 amino acids: CATSDRQPGGLVNEQFF. CDR3 bases: TGTGCCACCAGTGATCGGCAGCCGGGGGGCCTCGTAAATGAGCAGTTCTTC.